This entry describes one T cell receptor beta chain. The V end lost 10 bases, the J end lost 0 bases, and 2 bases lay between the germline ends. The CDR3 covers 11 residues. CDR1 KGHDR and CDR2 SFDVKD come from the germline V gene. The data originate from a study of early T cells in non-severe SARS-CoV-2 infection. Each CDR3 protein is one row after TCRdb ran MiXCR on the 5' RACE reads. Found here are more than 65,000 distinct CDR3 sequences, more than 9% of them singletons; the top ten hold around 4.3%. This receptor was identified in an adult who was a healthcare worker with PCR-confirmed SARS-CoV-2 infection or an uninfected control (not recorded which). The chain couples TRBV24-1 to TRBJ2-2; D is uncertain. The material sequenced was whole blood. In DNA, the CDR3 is TGTGCCACAGCGAACACCGGGGAGCTGTTTTTT. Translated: CATANTGELFF.